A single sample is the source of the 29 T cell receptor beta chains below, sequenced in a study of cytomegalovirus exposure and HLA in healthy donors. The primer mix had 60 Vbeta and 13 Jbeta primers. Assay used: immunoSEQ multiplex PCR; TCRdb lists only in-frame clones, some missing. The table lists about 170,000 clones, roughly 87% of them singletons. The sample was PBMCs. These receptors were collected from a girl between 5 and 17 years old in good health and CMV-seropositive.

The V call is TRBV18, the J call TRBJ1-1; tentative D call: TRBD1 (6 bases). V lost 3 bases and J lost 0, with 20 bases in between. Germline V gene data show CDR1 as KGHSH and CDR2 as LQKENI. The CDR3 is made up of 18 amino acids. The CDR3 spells CASSPSGGWGQVNTEAFF. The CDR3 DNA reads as TGTGCCAGCTCACCGAGCGGGGGGTGGGGGCAGGTGAACACTGAAGCTTTCTTT. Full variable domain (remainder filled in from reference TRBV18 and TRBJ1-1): NAGVMQNPRHLVRRRGQEARLRCSPMKGHSHVYWYRQLPEEGLKFMVYLQKENIIDESGMPKERFSAEFPKEGPSILRIQQVVRGDSAAYFCASSPSGGWGQVNTEAFFGQGTRLTVV.

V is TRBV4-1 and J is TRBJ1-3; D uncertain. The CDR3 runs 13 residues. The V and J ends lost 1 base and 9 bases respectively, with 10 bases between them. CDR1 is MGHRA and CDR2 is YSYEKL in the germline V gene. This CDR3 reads CASSQVGGPTIYF. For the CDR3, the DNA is TGCGCCAGCAGCCAAGTAGGAGGTCCCACCATATATTTT.

The CDR3, as DNA: TGTGCCAGTAGTATCGGTGGCGGAAGGGGGTATGGCTACACCTTC. This codes for CASSIGGGRGYGYTF. The rearrangement joins TRBV19 to TRBJ1-2; tentatively, D is TRBD1 (6 bases). CDR3 length: 15 residues. V lost 3 bases to trimming and J lost 5 bases, with 16 bases between them. CDR1 is LNHDA, CDR2 SQIVND, per germline (reference sequence).

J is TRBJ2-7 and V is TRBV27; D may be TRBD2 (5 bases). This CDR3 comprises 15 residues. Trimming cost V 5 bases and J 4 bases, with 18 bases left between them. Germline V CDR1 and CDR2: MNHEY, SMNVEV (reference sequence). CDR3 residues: CASSNHGGGTYEQYF. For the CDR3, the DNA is TGTGCCAGCAGTAACCACGGAGGAGGAACTTACGAGCAGTACTTC.

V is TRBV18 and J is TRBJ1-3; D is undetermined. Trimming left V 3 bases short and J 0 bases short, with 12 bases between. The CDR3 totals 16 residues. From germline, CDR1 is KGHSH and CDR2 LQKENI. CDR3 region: CASSPGQASSGNTIYF. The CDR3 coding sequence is TGTGCCAGCTCACCGGGCCAGGCAAGCTCTGGAAACACCATATATTTT.

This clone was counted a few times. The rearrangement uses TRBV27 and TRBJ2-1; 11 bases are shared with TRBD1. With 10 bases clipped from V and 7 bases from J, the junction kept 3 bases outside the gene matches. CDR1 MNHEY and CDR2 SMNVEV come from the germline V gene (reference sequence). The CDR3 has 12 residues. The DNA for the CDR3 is TGTGCCATCGGGACAGGGGGGAATGAGCAGTTCTTC. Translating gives CAIGTGGNEQFF.

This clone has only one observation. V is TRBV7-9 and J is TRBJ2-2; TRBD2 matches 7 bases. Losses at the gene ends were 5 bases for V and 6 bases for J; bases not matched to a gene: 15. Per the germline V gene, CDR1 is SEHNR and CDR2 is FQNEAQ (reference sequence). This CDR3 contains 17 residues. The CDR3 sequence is CASSLLVAGVRAGELFF. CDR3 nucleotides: TGTGCCAGCAGCCTTCTCGTGGCGGGAGTTAGGGCCGGGGAGCTGTTTTTT.

The CDR3, as DNA: TGTGCCAGCAGTTTTGACAGGGCGAATGAGCAGTTCTTC. Translation: CASSFDRANEQFF. The chain joins TRBV27 to TRBJ2-1, with TRBD1 matching 7 bases. Germline V CDR1 and CDR2: MNHEY, SMNVEV (reference sequence). The V gene end was trimmed by 3 bases and the J gene end by 7 bases; junction bases not matched to a gene: 3. CDR3 size: 13 residues.

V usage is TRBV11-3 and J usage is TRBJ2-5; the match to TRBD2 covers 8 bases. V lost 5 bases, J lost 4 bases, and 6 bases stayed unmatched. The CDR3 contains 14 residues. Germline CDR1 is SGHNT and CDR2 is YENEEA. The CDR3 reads CASSSGGASETQYF. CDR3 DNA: TGTGCCAGCAGCAGCGGGGGCGCCTCAGAGACCCAGTACTTC. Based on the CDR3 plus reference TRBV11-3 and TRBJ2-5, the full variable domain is EAGVVQSPRYKIIEKKQPVAFWCNPISGHNTLYWYLQNLGQGPELLIRYENEEAVDDSQLPKDRFSAERLKGVDSTLKIQPAELGDSAVYLCASSSGGASETQYFGPGTRLLVL.

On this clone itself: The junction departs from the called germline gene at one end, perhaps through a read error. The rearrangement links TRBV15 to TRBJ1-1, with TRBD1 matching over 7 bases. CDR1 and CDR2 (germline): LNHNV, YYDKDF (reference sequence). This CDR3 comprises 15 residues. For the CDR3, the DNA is TGTGCCACCAGCAAAGGGACAGTTGCTAACACTGAAGTTTTCTTT. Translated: CATSKGTVANTEVFF.

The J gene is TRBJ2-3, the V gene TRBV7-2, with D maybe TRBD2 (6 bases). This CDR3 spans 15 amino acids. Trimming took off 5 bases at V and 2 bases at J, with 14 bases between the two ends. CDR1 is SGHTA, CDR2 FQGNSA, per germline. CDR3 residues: CASSPFGGVTDTQYF. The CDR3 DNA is TGTGCCAGCAGCCCCTTTGGCGGGGTCACAGATACGCAGTATTTT.

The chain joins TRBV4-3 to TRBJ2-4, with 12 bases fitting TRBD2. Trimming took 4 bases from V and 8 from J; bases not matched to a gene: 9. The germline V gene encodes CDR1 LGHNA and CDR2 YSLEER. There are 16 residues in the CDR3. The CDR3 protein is CASSPQLAGGTHIQYF. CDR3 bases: TGCGCCAGCAGCCCGCAACTAGCGGGGGGCACGCACATTCAGTACTTC.

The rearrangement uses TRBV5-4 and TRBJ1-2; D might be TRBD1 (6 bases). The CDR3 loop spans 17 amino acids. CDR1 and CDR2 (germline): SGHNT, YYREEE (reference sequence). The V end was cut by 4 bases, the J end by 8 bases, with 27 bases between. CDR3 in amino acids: CASSEGQWRGGPGGYTF. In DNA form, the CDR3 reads TGTGCCAGCAGCGAGGGACAATGGAGGGGGGGCCCGGGAGGCTACACCTTC.

The CDR3 here is CASQKGAGLGREKLFF. CDR3 sequence (DNA): TGTGCCAGCCAAAAGGGGGCCGGCCTGGGTCGCGAAAAACTGTTTTTT. The rearrangement links TRBV5-6 to TRBJ1-4, with 7 bases identical to TRBD1. The CDR3 contains 16 residues. J lost 8 bases, V lost 7 bases, and 17 bases had no gene match. CDR1 SGHDT and CDR2 YYEEEE come from the germline V gene. Drawing the rest from reference TRBV5-6 and TRBJ1-4, the complete variable domain is DAGVTQSPTHLIKTRGQQVTLRCSPKSGHDTVSWYQQALGQGPQFIFQYYEEEERQRGNFPDRFSGHQFPNYSSELNVNALLLGDSALYLCASQKGAGLGREKLFFGSGTQLSVL.

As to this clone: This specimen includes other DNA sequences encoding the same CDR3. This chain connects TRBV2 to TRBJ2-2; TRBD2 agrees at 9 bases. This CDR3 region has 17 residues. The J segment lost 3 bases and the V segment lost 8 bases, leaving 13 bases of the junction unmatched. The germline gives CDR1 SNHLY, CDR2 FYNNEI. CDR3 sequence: CASGWLAGESHTGELFF. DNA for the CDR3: TGTGCCAGCGGTTGGTTAGCGGGAGAGTCGCACACCGGGGAGCTGTTTTTT.

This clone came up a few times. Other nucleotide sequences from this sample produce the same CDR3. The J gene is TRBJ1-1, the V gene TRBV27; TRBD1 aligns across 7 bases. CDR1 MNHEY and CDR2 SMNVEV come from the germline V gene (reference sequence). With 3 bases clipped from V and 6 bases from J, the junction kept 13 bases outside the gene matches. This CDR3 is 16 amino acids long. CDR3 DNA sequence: TGTGCCAGCAGTTTGGGGGGAAACAGGGGAGCGGCTGAAGCTTTCTTT. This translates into CASSLGGNRGAAEAFF.

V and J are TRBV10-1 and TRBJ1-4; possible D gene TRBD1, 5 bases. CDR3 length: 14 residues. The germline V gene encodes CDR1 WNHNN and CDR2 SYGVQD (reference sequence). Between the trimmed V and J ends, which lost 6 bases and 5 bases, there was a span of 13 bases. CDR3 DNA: TGCGCCAGCAGGACAGTACCTTTCAATGAAAAACTGTTTTTT. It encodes CASRTVPFNEKLFF.

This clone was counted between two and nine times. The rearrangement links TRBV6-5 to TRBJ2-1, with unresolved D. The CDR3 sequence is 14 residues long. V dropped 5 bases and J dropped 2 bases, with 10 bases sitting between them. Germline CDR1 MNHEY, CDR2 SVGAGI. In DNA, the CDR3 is TGTGCCAGCAGTGACCTAGGAGCCTACAATGAGCAGTTCTTC. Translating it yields CASSDLGAYNEQFF.

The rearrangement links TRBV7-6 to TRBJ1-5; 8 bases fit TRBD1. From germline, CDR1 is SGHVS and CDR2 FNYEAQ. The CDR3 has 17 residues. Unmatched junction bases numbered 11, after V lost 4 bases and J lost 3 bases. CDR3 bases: TGTGCCAGCAGCTCAGAGGCAGGGGGCAGTAACAATCAGCCCCAGCATTTT. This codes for CASSSEAGGSNNQPQHF.

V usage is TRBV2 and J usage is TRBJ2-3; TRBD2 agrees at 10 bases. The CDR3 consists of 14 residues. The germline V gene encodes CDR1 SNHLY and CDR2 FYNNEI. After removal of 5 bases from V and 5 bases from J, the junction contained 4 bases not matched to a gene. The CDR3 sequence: CASSLAGEEDTQYF. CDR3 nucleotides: TGTGCCAGCAGTCTAGCGGGAGAGGAAGATACGCAGTATTTT.

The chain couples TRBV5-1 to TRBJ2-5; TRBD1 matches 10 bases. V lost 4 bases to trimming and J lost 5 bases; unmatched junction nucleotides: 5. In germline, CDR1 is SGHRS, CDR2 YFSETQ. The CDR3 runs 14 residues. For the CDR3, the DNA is TGCGCCAGCAGCGCGGGACAGGGGCCCGAGACCCAGTACTTC. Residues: CASSAGQGPETQYF.

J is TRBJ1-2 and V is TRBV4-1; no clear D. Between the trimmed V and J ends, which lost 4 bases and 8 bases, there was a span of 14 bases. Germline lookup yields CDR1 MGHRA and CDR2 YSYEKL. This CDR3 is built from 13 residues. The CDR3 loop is CASSREVSRGYTF. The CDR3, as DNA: TGCGCCAGCAGCCGGGAGGTCAGCCGGGGCTACACCTTC.

The CDR3 coding sequence is TGTGCCAGCAGCACACCCAAATTGGACTACCAAGAGACCCAGTACTTC. It translates to CASSTPKLDYQETQYF. The chain links TRBV28 to TRBJ2-5; weak D call: TRBD2 (5 bases). The CDR3 consists of 16 residues. V gave up 6 bases and J gave up 0 bases, with 17 bases separating them. Per the germline V gene, CDR1 is MDHEN and CDR2 is SYDVKM.

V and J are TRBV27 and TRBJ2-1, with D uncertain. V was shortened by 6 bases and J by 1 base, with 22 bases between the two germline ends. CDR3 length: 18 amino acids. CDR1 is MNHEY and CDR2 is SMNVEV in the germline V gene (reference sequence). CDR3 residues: CASSRKHAVRNSYNEQFF. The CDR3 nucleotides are TGTGCCAGCAGCCGGAAACACGCAGTGAGGAATTCCTACAATGAGCAGTTCTTC.

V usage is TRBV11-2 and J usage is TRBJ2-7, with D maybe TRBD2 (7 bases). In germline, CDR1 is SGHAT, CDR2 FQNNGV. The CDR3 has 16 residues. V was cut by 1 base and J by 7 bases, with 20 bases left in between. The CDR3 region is CASSLAGGGVLGEQYF. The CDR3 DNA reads TGTGCCAGCAGCTTAGCCGGCGGGGGCGTCCTTGGGGAGCAGTACTTC.

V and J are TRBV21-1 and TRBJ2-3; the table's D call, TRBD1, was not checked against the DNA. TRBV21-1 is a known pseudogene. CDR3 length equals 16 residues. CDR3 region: CASSKPSDRGLDTQYF. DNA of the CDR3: TGTGCCAGCAGCAAACCGTCGGACAGGGGATTAGATACGCAGTATTTT.

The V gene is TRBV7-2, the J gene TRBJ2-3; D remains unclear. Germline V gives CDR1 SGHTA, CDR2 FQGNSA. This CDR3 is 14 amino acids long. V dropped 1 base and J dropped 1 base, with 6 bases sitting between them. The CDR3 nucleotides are TGTGCCAGCAGCTTAGATGTAGGCACAGATACGCAGTATTTT. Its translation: CASSLDVGTDTQYF. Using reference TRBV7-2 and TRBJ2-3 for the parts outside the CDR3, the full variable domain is GAGVSQSPSNKVTEKGKDVELRCDPISGHTALYWYRQSLGQGLEFLIYFQGNSAPDKSGLPSDRFSAERTGGSVSTLTIQRTQQEDSAVYLCASSLDVGTDTQYFGPGTRLTVL.

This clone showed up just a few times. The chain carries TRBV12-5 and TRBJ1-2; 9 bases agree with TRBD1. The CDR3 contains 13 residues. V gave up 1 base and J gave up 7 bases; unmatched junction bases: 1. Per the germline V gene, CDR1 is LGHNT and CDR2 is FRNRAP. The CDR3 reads CASGLDRGLGYTF. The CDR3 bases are TGTGCTAGTGGTTTGGACAGGGGGCTTGGCTACACCTTC.

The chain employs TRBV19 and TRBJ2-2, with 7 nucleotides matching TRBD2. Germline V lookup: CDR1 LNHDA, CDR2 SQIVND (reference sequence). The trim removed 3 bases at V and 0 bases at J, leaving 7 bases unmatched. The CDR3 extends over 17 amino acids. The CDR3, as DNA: TGTGCCAGTAGTATGGGTCCTAGCGGAACGAACACCGGGGAGCTGTTTTTT. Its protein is CASSMGPSGTNTGELFF.